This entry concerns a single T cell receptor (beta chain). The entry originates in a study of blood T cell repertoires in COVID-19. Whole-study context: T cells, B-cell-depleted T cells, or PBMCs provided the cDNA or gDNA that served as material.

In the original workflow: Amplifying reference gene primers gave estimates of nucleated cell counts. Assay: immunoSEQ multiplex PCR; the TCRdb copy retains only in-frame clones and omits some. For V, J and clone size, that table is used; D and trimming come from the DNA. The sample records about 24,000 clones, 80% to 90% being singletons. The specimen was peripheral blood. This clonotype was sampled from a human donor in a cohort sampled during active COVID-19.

CDR3 in DNA: TGCAGCGTTGAAGCCGGGAGCGAGCAGTACTTC. Translated: CSVEAGSEQYF. V and J are TRBV29-1 and TRBJ2-7, with D possibly matching TRBD2 (6 bases). The CDR3 runs to 11 residues. V lost 1 base and J lost 6, with 7 bases in between. Per germline, CDR1 SQVTM and CDR2 ANQGSEA.